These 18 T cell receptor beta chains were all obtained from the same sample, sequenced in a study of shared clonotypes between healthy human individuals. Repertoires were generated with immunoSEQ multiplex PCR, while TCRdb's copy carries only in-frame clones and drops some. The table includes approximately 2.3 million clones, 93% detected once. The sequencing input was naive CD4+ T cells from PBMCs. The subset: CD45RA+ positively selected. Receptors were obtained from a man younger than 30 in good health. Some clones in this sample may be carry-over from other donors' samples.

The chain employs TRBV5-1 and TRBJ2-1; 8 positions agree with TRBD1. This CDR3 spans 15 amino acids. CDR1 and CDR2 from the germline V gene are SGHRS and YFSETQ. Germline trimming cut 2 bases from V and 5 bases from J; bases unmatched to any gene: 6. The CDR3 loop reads CASSFPRDRNNEQFF. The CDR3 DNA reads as TGCGCCAGCAGCTTTCCCCGGGACAGGAACAATGAGCAGTTCTTC.

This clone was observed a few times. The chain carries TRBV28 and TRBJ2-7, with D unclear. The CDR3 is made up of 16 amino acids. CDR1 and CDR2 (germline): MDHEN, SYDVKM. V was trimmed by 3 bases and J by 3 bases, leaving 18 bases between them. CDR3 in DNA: TGTGCCAGCAGTTTTCGTGGCCAGCGAGCGATCTACGAGCAGTACTTC. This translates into CASSFRGQRAIYEQYF.

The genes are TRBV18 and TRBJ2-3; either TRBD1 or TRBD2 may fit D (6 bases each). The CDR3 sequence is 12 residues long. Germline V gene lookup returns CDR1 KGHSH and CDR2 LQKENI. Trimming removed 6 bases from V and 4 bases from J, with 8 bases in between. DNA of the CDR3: TGTGCCAGCTCGGGGGGCCCAGATACGCAGTATTTT. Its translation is CASSGGPDTQYF.

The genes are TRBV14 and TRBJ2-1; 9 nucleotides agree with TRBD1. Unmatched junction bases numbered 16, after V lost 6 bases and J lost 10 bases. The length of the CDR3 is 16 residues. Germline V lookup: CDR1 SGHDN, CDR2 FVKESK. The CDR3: CASSPPGTGPLSEQFF. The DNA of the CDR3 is TGTGCCAGCAGTCCCCCCGGGACAGGGCCTCTGTCGGAGCAGTTCTTC.

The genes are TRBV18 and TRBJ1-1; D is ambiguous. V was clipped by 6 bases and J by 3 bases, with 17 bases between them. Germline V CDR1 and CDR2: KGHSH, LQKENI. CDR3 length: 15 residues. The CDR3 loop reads CASSRGGGVDTEAFF. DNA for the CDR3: TGTGCCAGCTCGCGAGGCGGCGGGGTCGACACTGAAGCTTTCTTT.

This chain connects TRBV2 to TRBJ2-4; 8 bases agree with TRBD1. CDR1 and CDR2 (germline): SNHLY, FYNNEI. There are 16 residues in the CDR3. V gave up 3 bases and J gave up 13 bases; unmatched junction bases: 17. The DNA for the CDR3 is TGTGCCAGCAGTGAGGCGGGGCAGGGGGCGTTCTTATGGCAGTACTTC. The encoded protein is CASSEAGQGAFLWQYF. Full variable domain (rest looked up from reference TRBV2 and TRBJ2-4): EPEVTQTPSHQVTQMGQEVILRCVPISNHLYFYWYRQILGQKVEFLVSFYNNEISEKSEIFDDQFSVERPDGSNFTLKIRSTKLEDSAMYFCASSEAGQGAFLWQYFGAGTRLSVL.

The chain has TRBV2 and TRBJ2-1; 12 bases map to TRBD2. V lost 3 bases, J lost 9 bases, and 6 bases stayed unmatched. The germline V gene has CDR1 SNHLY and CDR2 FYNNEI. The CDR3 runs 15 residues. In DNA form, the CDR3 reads TGTGCCAGCAGTGAGCCTAGCGGGAGGGTATCTGAGCAGTTCTTC. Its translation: CASSEPSGRVSEQFF.

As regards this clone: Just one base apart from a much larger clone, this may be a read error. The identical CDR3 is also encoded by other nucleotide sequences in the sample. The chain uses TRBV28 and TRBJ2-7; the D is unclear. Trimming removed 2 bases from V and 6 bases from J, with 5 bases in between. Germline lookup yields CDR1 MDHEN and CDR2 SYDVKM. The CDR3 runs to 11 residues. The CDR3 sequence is CASSLGFEQYF. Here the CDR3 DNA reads TGTGCCAGCAGTTTAGGGTTCGAGCAGTACTTC.

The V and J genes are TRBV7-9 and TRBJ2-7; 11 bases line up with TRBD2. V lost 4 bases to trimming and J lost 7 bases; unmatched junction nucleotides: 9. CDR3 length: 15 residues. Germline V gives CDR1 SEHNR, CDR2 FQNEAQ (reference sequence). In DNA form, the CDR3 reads TGTGCCAGCAGCTATGGACTAGCGGGTTCTAGGGAGCAGTACTTC. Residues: CASSYGLAGSREQYF. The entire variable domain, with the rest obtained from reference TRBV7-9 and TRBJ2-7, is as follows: DTGVSQNPRHKITKRGQNVTFRCDPISEHNRLYWYRQTLGQGPEFLTYFQNEAQLEKSRLLSDRFSAERPKGSFSTLEIQRTEQGDSAMYLCASSYGLAGSREQYFGPGTRLTVT.

In DNA, the CDR3 is TGTGCCAGCAGCTTCCTCCCGACTAGCGGGGTCAATGAGCAGTTCTTC. Translating it yields CASSFLPTSGVNEQFF. The chain combines TRBV7-3 with TRBJ2-1, with 11 bases identical to TRBD2. The CDR3 totals 16 residues. CDR1 is SGHTA and CDR2 is FQGTGA in the germline V gene. The V segment lost 3 bases and the J segment 6 bases; nucleotides outside the gene matches: 7.

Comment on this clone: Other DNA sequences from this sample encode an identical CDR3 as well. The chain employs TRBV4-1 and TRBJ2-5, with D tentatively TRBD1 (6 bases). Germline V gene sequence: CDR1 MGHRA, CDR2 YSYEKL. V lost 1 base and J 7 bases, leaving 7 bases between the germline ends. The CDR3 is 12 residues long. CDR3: CASSQVGGTQYF. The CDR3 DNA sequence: TGCGCCAGCAGCCAAGTAGGGGGGACCCAGTACTTC.

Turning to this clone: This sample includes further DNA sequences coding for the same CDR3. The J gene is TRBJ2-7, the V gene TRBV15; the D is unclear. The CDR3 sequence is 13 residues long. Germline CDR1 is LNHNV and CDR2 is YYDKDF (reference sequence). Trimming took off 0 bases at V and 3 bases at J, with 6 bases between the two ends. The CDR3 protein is CATSRETGYEQYF. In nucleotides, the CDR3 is TGTGCCACCAGCAGAGAGACTGGCTACGAGCAGTACTTC.

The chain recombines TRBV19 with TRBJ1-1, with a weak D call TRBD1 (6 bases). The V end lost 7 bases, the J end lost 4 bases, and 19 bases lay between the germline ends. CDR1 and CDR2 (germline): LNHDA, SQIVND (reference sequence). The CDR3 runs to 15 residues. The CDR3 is CASTFTGTLSTEAFF. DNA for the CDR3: TGTGCCAGTACCTTCACAGGGACCTTGAGCACTGAAGCTTTCTTT.

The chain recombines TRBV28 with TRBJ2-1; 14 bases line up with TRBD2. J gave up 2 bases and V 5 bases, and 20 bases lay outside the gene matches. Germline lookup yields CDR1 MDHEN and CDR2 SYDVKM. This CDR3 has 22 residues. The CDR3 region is CASSLHDYYGTSGSSTYNEQFF. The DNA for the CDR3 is TGTGCCAGCAGTCTGCATGACTATTATGGGACTAGCGGGAGTAGCACCTACAATGAGCAGTTCTTC.

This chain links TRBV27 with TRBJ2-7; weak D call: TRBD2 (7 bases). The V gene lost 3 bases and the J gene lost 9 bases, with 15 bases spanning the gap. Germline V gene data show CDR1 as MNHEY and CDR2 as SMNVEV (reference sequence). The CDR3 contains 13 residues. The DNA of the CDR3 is TGTGCCAGCAGTTTGGGTGGGGGGGCTCGGCAGTACTTC. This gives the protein CASSLGGGARQYF.

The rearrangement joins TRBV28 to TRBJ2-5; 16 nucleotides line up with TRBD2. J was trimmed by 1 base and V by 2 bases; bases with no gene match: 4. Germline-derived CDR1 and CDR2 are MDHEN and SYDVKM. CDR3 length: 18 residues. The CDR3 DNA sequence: TGTGCCAGCAGTTTACCGGGACTAGCGGGAGGGTCCCAAGAGACCCAGTACTTC. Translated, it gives CASSLPGLAGGSQETQYF.

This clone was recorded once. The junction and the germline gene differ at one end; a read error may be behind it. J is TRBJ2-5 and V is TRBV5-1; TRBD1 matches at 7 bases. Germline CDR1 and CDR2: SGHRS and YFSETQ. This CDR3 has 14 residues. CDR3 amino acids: CASRLGQSQETQYF. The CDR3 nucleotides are TGCGCCAGCAGATTGGGACAGAGCCAAGAGACCCAGTACTTC.

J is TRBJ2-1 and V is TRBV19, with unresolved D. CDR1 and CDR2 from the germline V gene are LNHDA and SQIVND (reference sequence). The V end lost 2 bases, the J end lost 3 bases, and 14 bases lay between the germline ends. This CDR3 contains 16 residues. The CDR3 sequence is CASSIRDSPFYNEQFF. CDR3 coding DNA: TGTGCCAGTAGTATACGCGACTCTCCATTCTACAATGAGCAGTTCTTC.